Below, 20 T cell receptor beta chains from the same sample are listed, as sequenced in a study of human T cells and chemical hapten exposure. One entry per CDR3 protein results from TCRdb running MiXCR on the RACE reads. This table has under 200,000 distinct CDR3 sequences, 25% to 35% appearing once. Specified time point: patch test 3, about 24 weeks after DPC sensitization. Treatment of the sample: therapeutic diphenylcyclopropenone sensitization with weekly scalp DPC. This specimen was whole blood, taken in connection with sensitization to the hapten diphenylcyclopropenone (DPC). Receptors originate from a woman under 30 with alopecia areata. Some clones in this sample may be carry-over from other donors' samples.

The sample holds a few counts of this clonotype. The chain joins TRBV15 to TRBJ2-1; 7 bases fit TRBD2. CDR1 and CDR2 (germline): LNHNV, YYDKDF (reference sequence). V dropped 1 base and J dropped 7; count of bases not matched to a gene: 10. The CDR3 spans 16 residues. This CDR3 is CATSRVGGGKYNEQFF. As DNA, the CDR3 is TGTGCCACCAGCAGAGTTGGGGGAGGGAAATATAATGAGCAGTTCTTC. The variable domain in full, with the rest retrieved from reference TRBV15 and TRBJ2-1, is DAMVIQNPRYQVTQFGKPVTLSCSQTLNHNVMYWYQQKSSQAPKLLFHYYDKDFNNEADTPDNFQSRRPNTSFCFLDIRSPGLGDTAMYLCATSRVGGGKYNEQFFGPGTRLTVL.

The J gene is TRBJ2-7, the V gene TRBV4-2; D is possibly TRBD2 (5 bases). Trimming removed 0 bases from V and 6 bases from J, with 21 bases in between. The CDR3 has 17 residues. Germline lookup yields CDR1 LGHNA and CDR2 YNFKEQ. DNA for the CDR3: TGTGCCAGCAGCCAAGACAGGAGGTCGGGTCGGGTGGGCGAGCAGTACTTC. Translated, it gives CASSQDRRSGRVGEQYF.

This clonotype was detected only a few times. V usage is TRBV20-1 and J usage is TRBJ1-6; D gene ambiguous. There are 15 residues in the CDR3. Trimming left V 0 bases short and J 7 bases short, with 13 bases between. Germline V gene data show CDR1 as DFQATT and CDR2 as SNEGSKA (reference sequence). The CDR3 spells CSARDFVRSNSPLHF. The CDR3, as DNA: TGCAGTGCTAGAGATTTTGTGAGAAGCAATTCACCCCTCCACTTT.

This chain uses TRBV20-1 with TRBJ2-1; TRBD1 matches at 9 bases. This CDR3 spans 12 amino acids. CDR1 and CDR2 from the germline V gene are DFQATT and SNEGSKA (reference sequence). V lost 6 bases and J lost 7; bases outside the gene matches: 4. In DNA, the CDR3 is TGCAGTGCGGGACAGGGTATGAATGAGCAGTTCTTC. Amino acids: CSAGQGMNEQFF.

This clonotype showed up just a few times. V is TRBV12-3 or TRBV12-4 and J is TRBJ2-2, with D possibly being TRBD1 (5 bases). The CDR3 contains 14 residues. Between the trimmed V and J ends, which lost 3 bases and 6 bases, there was a span of 11 bases. The CDR3, as DNA: TGTGCCAGCAGTTTCCCCAGGGTCTCCGGGGAGCTGTTTTTT. This translates into CASSFPRVSGELFF.

This clonotype was seen a handful of times. The J gene is TRBJ2-5, the V gene TRBV4-1; tentatively, D is TRBD2 (6 bases). Trimming stripped 1 base from V and 0 bases from J, with 9 bases between. Germline V gene sequence: CDR1 MGHRA, CDR2 YSYEKL. CDR3 length: 15 amino acids. For the CDR3, the DNA is TGCGCCAGCAGCCAAGGGCTAGCGAACCAAGAGACCCAGTACTTC. Encoded protein: CASSQGLANQETQYF.

This clonotype was detected a few times. The J gene is TRBJ1-3, the V gene TRBV27; D unclear. V lost 8 bases and J 4 bases, leaving 12 bases between the germline ends. The CDR3 is 13 amino acids. Looked up from germline, CDR1 is MNHEY and CDR2 is SMNVEV (reference sequence). This CDR3 reads CASSPMRGNTIYF. CDR3 DNA: TGTGCCAGCTCTCCTATGAGAGGAAACACCATATATTTT.

J is TRBJ2-3 and V is TRBV12-3 or TRBV12-4, with TRBD1 matching 7 bases. This CDR3 region has 19 residues. V lost 7 bases and J lost 2; bases outside the gene matches: 21. In DNA, the CDR3 is TGTGCCAGCATTCGAGACAGGGTGGTCAACCATCTTTACACAGATACGCAGTATTTT. Its protein is CASIRDRVVNHLYTDTQYF.

This clonotype was counted only a few times. The chain uses TRBV20-1 and TRBJ2-7; 9 nucleotides match TRBD1. V shed 1 base and J 5 bases; nucleotides not matched to a gene: 6. Germline V gene data show CDR1 as DFQATT and CDR2 as SNEGSKA (reference sequence). This CDR3 has 14 amino acids. The CDR3 region is CSARGGTGPHEQYF. In nucleotides, the CDR3 is TGCAGTGCTAGAGGGGGGACAGGGCCCCACGAGCAGTACTTC.

This clonotype has at least ten counts. The chain combines TRBV12-3 or TRBV12-4 with TRBJ2-7, with TRBD2 identical over 8 bases. V shed 5 bases, J shed 2 bases, and the junction held 8 bases outside the gene matches. This CDR3 is 15 amino acids long. Here the CDR3 reads CASSINSGTTYEQYF. CDR3 DNA: TGTGCCAGCAGTATAAATAGCGGGACCACCTACGAGCAGTACTTC.

This clonotype was observed a handful of times. The genes are TRBV9 and TRBJ2-3, with D possibly being TRBD1 or TRBD2 (5 bases each). CDR1 SGDLS and CDR2 YYNGEE come from the germline V gene. Trimming shortened V by 4 bases and J by 6 bases, and 15 bases separated the two germline ends. The CDR3 consists of 14 residues. The DNA of the CDR3 is TGTGCCAGCAGCCCTCTACGGGGCTTGGATACGCAGTATTTT. Translated: CASSPLRGLDTQYF.

The chain joins TRBV5-6 to TRBJ2-7; no reliable D call. V was shortened by 0 bases and J by 0 bases, with 13 bases between the two germline ends. Germline V CDR1 and CDR2: SGHDT, YYEEEE. This CDR3 comprises 16 residues. The CDR3 coding sequence is TGTGCCAGCAGCTTGGTGGGCGCGGATCCCTCCTACGAGCAGTACTTC. It codes for CASSLVGADPSYEQYF. The full variable domain, in which reference TRBV5-6 and TRBJ2-7 provide the parts outside the CDR3, is DAGVTQSPTHLIKTRGQQVTLRCSPKSGHDTVSWYQQALGQGPQFIFQYYEEEERQRGNFPDRFSGHQFPNYSSELNVNALLLGDSALYLCASSLVGADPSYEQYFGPGTRLTVT.

The V call is TRBV5-4, the J call TRBJ2-3, with 8 nucleotides matching TRBD2. The CDR3 totals 15 residues. V trimming: 3 bases; J trimming: 4 bases; junction bases outside the gene matches: 7. Germline CDR1 reads SGHNT; CDR2 reads YYREEE (reference sequence). The CDR3 spells CASSSRTSSADTQYF. Here the CDR3 DNA reads TGTGCCAGCAGCTCCCGGACTAGCTCGGCAGATACGCAGTATTTT.

V gene TRBV20-1 combines with J gene TRBJ2-1, with TRBD1 matching 10 bases. Germline assignment: CDR1 DFQATT and CDR2 SNEGSKA (reference sequence). J was trimmed by 6 bases and V by 4 bases; bases with no gene match: 12. This CDR3 spans 16 amino acids. The CDR3 loop reads CSATNLDRGISNEQFF. CDR3 DNA sequence: TGCAGTGCTACGAACCTGGACAGGGGGATCTCCAATGAGCAGTTCTTC.

The V gene is TRBV7-6, the J gene TRBJ1-1; a weak D match, TRBD1 (5 bases). V was pared by 6 bases and J by 6 bases, with 20 bases between. CDR1 and CDR2 (germline): SGHVS, FNYEAQ. The CDR3 extends over 15 amino acids. In DNA, the CDR3 is TGTGCCAGCAGAAATTTTACAGTAGGGACGCCTGAAGCTTTCTTT. Its protein is CASRNFTVGTPEAFF.

Only a few counts were recorded for this clonotype. For the CDR3, the DNA is TGCGCCAGCAGCTTGGGGGCTAACTATGGCTACACCTTC. Translated: CASSLGANYGYTF. The V gene is TRBV5-1, the J gene TRBJ1-2, with D unresolved. Trimming removed 0 bases from V and 0 bases from J, with 3 bases in between. The CDR3 loop spans 13 amino acids. The germline V gene encodes CDR1 SGHRS and CDR2 YFSETQ. The full variable domain, completed using reference TRBV5-1 and TRBJ1-2, is KAGVTQTPRYLIKTRGQQVTLSCSPISGHRSVSWYQQTPGQGLQFLFEYFSETQRNKGNFPGRFSGRQFSNSRSEMNVSTLELGDSALYLCASSLGANYGYTFGSGTRLTVV.

V is TRBV10-3 and J is TRBJ2-5; TRBD1 or TRBD2 may be the D gene (5 bases each). Germline V gives CDR1 ENHRY, CDR2 SYGVKD. The CDR3 totals 13 residues. V was clipped by 7 bases and J by 3 bases, with 12 bases between them. The DNA of the CDR3 is TGTGCCATCAACCCCGGGACGAAAGAGACCCAGTACTTC. This sequence encodes CAINPGTKETQYF.

This sequence joins TRBV6-2 or TRBV6-3 and TRBJ1-2; TRBD1 is a possible D gene (6 bases). Germline-derived CDR1 and CDR2 are MNHEY and SVGEGT. The germline V and J ends were trimmed by 7 bases and 9 bases, with 15 bases remaining between them. The CDR3 covers 12 residues. CDR3 sequence reads: CASTTYRVRYTF. The CDR3, as DNA: TGTGCCAGCACCACCTACAGGGTTCGCTACACCTTC.

The rearrangement uses TRBV20-1 and TRBJ1-5; D is possibly TRBD1 (5 bases). The V gene lost 5 bases and the J gene lost 2 bases, with 16 bases spanning the gap. This CDR3 has 15 amino acids. From germline, CDR1 is DFQATT and CDR2 SNEGSKA (reference sequence). The CDR3 is CSAARGGEGNQPQHF. CDR3 coding DNA: TGCAGTGCTGCCCGGGGAGGGGAGGGCAATCAGCCCCAGCATTTT.

This clonotype was recorded a few times. The V and J genes are TRBV6-5 and TRBJ2-3; 7 bases map to TRBD2. Trimming cost V 7 bases and J 0 bases; bases outside gene matches: 10. The germline V gene encodes CDR1 MNHEY and CDR2 SVGAGI. This CDR3 has 16 amino acids. The CDR3 sequence is CASTRGGLTSTDTQYF. The DNA of the CDR3 is TGTGCCAGCACACGGGGAGGGTTAACTAGCACAGATACGCAGTATTTT.